The source of this TCR beta chain is a study of early T cells in non-severe SARS-CoV-2 infection. Study information: Sequencing of bulk RNA from unsorted whole blood was done, without chain pairing.

Unique molecular identifier tags were affixed to discrete cDNA molecules. TCRdb processed the 5' RACE reads anew with MiXCR; each CDR3 protein has one entry. The sample records about 62,000 distinct CDR3 sequences, almost 9.5% being singletons. Study-wide results and limits: Private and CD4 specificities were missed by VDJdb matching, skewed to anti-spike CD8.

The CDR3 loop spans 13 amino acids. Germline CDR1 and CDR2: GTSNPN and SVGIG (reference sequence). Trimming left V 2 bases short and J 1 base short, with 8 bases between. This clonotype was detected many times. Its antigen is unknown. J is TRBJ1-1 and V is TRBV30, with a tentative D call TRBD1 (6 bases). The TCR sequence derives from an adult who was a healthcare worker with PCR-confirmed SARS-CoV-2 infection or an uninfected control (not recorded which). The source material was whole blood. CDR3 in DNA: TGTGCCTGGAGTTACAGGGCGAACACTGAAGCTTTCTTT. Amino acids: CAWSYRANTEAFF. The full variable domain, in which reference TRBV30 and TRBJ1-1 provide the parts outside the CDR3, is SQTIHQWPATLVQPVGSPLSLECTVEGTSNPNLYWYRQAAGRGLQLLFYSVGIGQISSEVPQNLSASRPQDRQFILSSKKLLLSDSGFYLCAWSYRANTEAFFGQGTRLTVV.